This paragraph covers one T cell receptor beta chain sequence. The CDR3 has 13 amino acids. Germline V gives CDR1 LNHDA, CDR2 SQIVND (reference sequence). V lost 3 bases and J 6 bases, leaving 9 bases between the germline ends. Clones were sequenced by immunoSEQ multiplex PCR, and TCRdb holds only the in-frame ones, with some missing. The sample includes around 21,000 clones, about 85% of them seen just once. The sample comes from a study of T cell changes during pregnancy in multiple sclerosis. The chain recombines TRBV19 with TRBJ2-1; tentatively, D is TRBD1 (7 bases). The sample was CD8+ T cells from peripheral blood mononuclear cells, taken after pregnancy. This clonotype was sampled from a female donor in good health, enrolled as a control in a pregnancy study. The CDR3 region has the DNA TGTGCCAGTAGTATCCAGGGGGGCAATGAGCAGTTCTTC. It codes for CASSIQGGNEQFF.